What follows are 20 T cell receptor beta chains derived from one specimen sequenced in a study of blood T cell repertoires in COVID-19. Measured with immunoSEQ multiplex PCR; TCRdb has only the in-frame clones, and not every one. The top ten clones hold around an eighth of a sample with 130,000 to 150,000 clones, 80% to 90% of them seen once. Sequenced input: peripheral blood. Every receptor here comes from a man aged 18-30 years with COVID-19, enrolled during active disease.

J is TRBJ2-2 and V is TRBV30; weak D call: TRBD2 (5 bases). V lost 0 bases and J 4 bases, leaving 18 bases between the germline ends. The CDR3 length is 17 residues. Germline V gives CDR1 GTSNPN, CDR2 SVGIG (reference sequence). The CDR3 reads CAWSVLTGWASTGELFF. The CDR3, as DNA: TGTGCCTGGAGTGTTCTGACGGGATGGGCGTCCACCGGGGAGCTGTTTTTT.

This chain uses TRBV2 with TRBJ2-1; D may be TRBD1 (6 bases). CDR3 length equals 14 residues. V was cut by 8 bases and J by 4 bases, with 15 bases left in between. Germline V gene lookup returns CDR1 SNHLY and CDR2 FYNNEI. Here the CDR3 DNA reads TGTGCCAGCTTTACAGGGCCCGTTTACAATGAGCAGTTCTTC. Translating gives CASFTGPVYNEQFF.

This chain joins TRBV29-1 and TRBJ2-7; the D gene is possibly TRBD1 (6 bases). Trimming took 0 bases from V and 2 from J, leaving 11 bases between them. The CDR3 loop spans 14 amino acids. Germline assignment: CDR1 SQVTM and CDR2 ANQGSEA. DNA of the CDR3: TGCAGCGTTGAAGATCGACAGGAGACCTACGAGCAGTACTTC. Translation gives CSVEDRQETYEQYF.

The chain links TRBV28 to TRBJ1-5; TRBD1 might be the D (6 bases). From germline, CDR1 is MDHEN and CDR2 SYDVKM. V was clipped by 1 base and J by 3 bases, with 13 bases between them. The CDR3 is made up of 16 amino acids. DNA for the CDR3: TGTGCCAGCAGTTTATCTTGGCAGGGGTCCAATCAGCCCCAGCATTTT. This sequence encodes CASSLSWQGSNQPQHF.

V is TRBV11-3 and J is TRBJ2-2; perhaps TRBD1 as D (8 bases). The CDR3 has 15 amino acids. Trimming cost V 5 bases and J 4 bases, with 14 bases left between them. Germline values: CDR1 SGHNT, CDR2 YENEEA. For the CDR3, the DNA is TGTGCCAGCAGCCCACAGGGGGGGATCACCGGGGAGCTGTTTTTT. Its translation is CASSPQGGITGELFF.

This rearrangement joins TRBV30 to TRBJ2-1; TRBD1 aligns across 8 bases. The CDR3 runs 15 residues. J gave up 0 bases and V 1 base, and 2 bases lay outside the gene matches. Germline CDR1 and CDR2: GTSNPN and SVGIG (reference sequence). CDR3 protein: CAWSGGTGSYNEQFF. CDR3 nucleotides: TGTGCCTGGAGTGGGGGGACAGGCTCCTACAATGAGCAGTTCTTC.

This chain joins TRBV24-1 and TRBJ2-3; D may be TRBD1 (5 bases). V lost 4 bases and J 1 base, leaving 14 bases between the germline ends. Germline CDR1 is KGHDR and CDR2 is SFDVKD. There are 16 residues in the CDR3. The CDR3 loop reads CATSDPRTRGTDTQYF. The DNA of the CDR3 is TGTGCCACCAGTGACCCTCGGACACGAGGCACAGATACGCAGTATTTT.

This sequence joins TRBV7-2 and TRBJ2-5; unclear D gene. Germline CDR1 and CDR2: SGHTA and FQGNSA. V was pared by 8 bases and J by 1 base, with 14 bases between. The length of the CDR3 is 14 residues. CDR3 in DNA: TGTGCCAGCGCCCGAGAGGTCAGCCAAGAGACCCAGTACTTC. The encoded protein is CASAREVSQETQYF.

This chain connects TRBV20-1 to TRBJ2-3; TRBD2 agrees at 10 bases. V lost 3 bases and J lost 1; bases outside the gene matches: 10. CDR3 size: 17 residues. The V gene's germline CDR1 is DFQATT and CDR2 SNEGSKA (reference sequence). The CDR3 is CSASDGVLAGGTDTQYF. CDR3 coding DNA: TGCAGTGCTAGTGACGGGGTCCTAGCGGGGGGCACAGATACGCAGTATTTT.

This chain uses TRBV13 with TRBJ1-2; 7 bases match TRBD1. Germline values: CDR1 PRHDT, CDR2 FYEKMQ (reference sequence). The CDR3 runs 13 residues. The ends lost 10 bases at V and 4 bases at J; junction bases unmatched: 9. The CDR3 region has the DNA TGTGCCACCACCGAGGGACAGACCTATGGCTACACCTTC. This codes for CATTEGQTYGYTF.

The chain carries TRBV3-1 (or the pseudogene TRBV3-2) and TRBJ2-7, with 9 bases matching TRBD1. Trimming cost V 6 bases and J 5 bases; bases outside gene matches: 8. This CDR3 is built from 14 residues. Germline CDR1 reads LGHDT; CDR2 reads YNNKEL (reference sequence). The CDR3 nucleotides are TGTGCCAGCAGTAAACAGGGGGCTCTCGACGAGCAGTACTTC. It specifies CASSKQGALDEQYF.

The gene calls are TRBV7-2 and TRBJ2-7; tentative D call: TRBD1 (5 bases). The CDR3 extends over 16 amino acids. CDR1 and CDR2 from the germline V gene are SGHTA and FQGNSA. The V gene lost 5 bases and the J gene lost 4 bases, with 21 bases spanning the gap. DNA of the CDR3: TGTGCCAGCAGCCTACCCCTTTGGCAGGGAAAATACGAGCAGTACTTC. It specifies CASSLPLWQGKYEQYF.

This chain uses TRBV27 with TRBJ2-7; possibly TRBD2 for D (5 bases). The CDR3 has 9 residues. Trimming removed 8 bases from V and 6 bases from J, with 5 bases in between. Germline V lookup: CDR1 MNHEY, CDR2 SMNVEV (reference sequence). The CDR3 sequence is CASRGEQYF. CDR3 nucleotides: TGTGCCAGCCGGGGCGAGCAGTACTTC.

V is TRBV5-1 and J is TRBJ1-6, with 8 bases aligning to TRBD1. The V and J ends lost 4 bases and 6 bases, in that order; junction bases with no gene match: 3. Per germline, CDR1 SGHRS and CDR2 YFSETQ. The CDR3 runs 14 residues. CDR3 loop: CASSQQGVNSPLHF. CDR3 bases: TGCGCCAGCAGCCAACAGGGGGTTAATTCACCCCTCCACTTT.

Written as DNA, the CDR3 is TGTGCCAGCAGCTTGGCCCGCAGGGGTGATCAGCCCCAGCATTTT. As protein: CASSLARRGDQPQHF. The rearrangement joins TRBV5-8 to TRBJ1-5; D might be TRBD1 (6 bases). V was clipped by 0 bases and J by 5 bases, with 12 bases between them. Germline V gene sequence: CDR1 SGHTS, CDR2 YDEGEE. The CDR3 runs to 15 residues. Using reference TRBV5-8 and TRBJ1-5 for the parts outside the CDR3, the full variable domain is EAGVTQSPTHLIKTRGQQATLRCSPISGHTSVYWYQQALGLGLQFLLWYDEGEERNRGNFPPRFSGRQFPNYSSELNVNALELEDSALYLCASSLARRGDQPQHFGDGTRLSIL.

The gene calls are TRBV6-2 or TRBV6-3 and TRBJ2-7, with TRBD2 matching over 12 bases. Losses at the gene ends were 2 bases for V and 0 bases for J; bases not matched to a gene: 5. The germline CDR1 and CDR2 sequences are MNHEY and SVGEGT. The CDR3 spans 17 residues. The CDR3 DNA sequence: TGTGCCAGCAGTTACCGACTAGCGGGAGTTCCCTCCTACGAGCAGTACTTC. Translating it yields CASSYRLAGVPSYEQYF.

The chain has TRBV14 and TRBJ2-7; tentative D call: TRBD1 (5 bases). The CDR3 sequence is 14 residues long. The germline gives CDR1 SGHDN, CDR2 FVKESK. The ends were cut back, 1 base at V and 4 bases at J, with 11 bases in the middle. CDR3 sequence reads: CASSQGLRGYEQYF. Written as DNA, the CDR3 is TGTGCCAGCAGCCAAGGGTTAAGGGGTTACGAGCAGTACTTC.

The gene calls are TRBV2 and TRBJ2-2, with 9 bases that match TRBD1. This CDR3 has 15 amino acids. The V gene end was trimmed by 10 bases and the J gene end by 5 bases; junction bases not matched to a gene: 11. The germline V gene has CDR1 SNHLY and CDR2 FYNNEI. DNA for the CDR3: TGTGCCATCCAGTTACAGGGGGCTTGGACCGGGGAGCTGTTTTTT. Translated, it gives CAIQLQGAWTGELFF.

The chain carries TRBV27 and TRBJ2-6, with 10 bases lining up with TRBD1. The CDR3 extends over 18 amino acids. Trimming removed 5 bases from V and 2 bases from J; junction bases left unmatched: 9. Germline V CDR1 and CDR2: MNHEY, SMNVEV (reference sequence). CDR3 in DNA: TGTGCCAGCAGTCCGCCGAGACAGGGGGCAGCTGGGGCCAACGTCCTGACTTTC. This codes for CASSPPRQGAAGANVLTF. The variable domain in full, completed from reference TRBV27 and TRBJ2-6, reads EAQVTQNPRYLITVTGKKLTVTCSQNMNHEYMSWYRQDPGLGLRQIYYSMNVEVTDKGDVPEGYKVSRKEKRNFPLILESPSPNQTSLYFCASSPPRQGAAGANVLTFGAGSRLTVL.

The V and J genes are TRBV14 and TRBJ2-7; 8 bases line up with TRBD1. V was clipped by 4 bases and J by 1 base; unmatched bases: 3. CDR1 is SGHDN, CDR2 FVKESK, per germline. The length of the CDR3 is 14 residues. The CDR3 loop is CASSLRDRSYEQYF. As DNA, the CDR3 is TGTGCCAGCAGCCTACGGGACAGGTCCTACGAGCAGTACTTC.